The 24 T cell receptor beta chains reported below all come from one sample, sequenced in a study of T cell responses to AZD1222 COVID-19 vaccine (dated by TCRdb to 2020 to 2023). Sample time point, as interpreted from the label and publication: sample from adult after SARS-CoV-2 infection, after symptom onset. Preparation of the library involved the immunoSEQ multiplex PCR assay. TCRdb limited this immuneACCESS table to in-frame rearrangements with V and J called. A share of clones is missing; checked studies link under half to unresolved V genes, and the rest is unexplained. Across this sample there are about 150,000 clones, with about 88% seen only once. In total, the top ten clones hold approximately 7% of the sample. Here the sequenced sample was peripheral blood, taken after recovery from COVID-19. All receptors derive from an adult who had recovered from COVID-19.

This chain links TRBV9 with TRBJ2-3; 8 positions agree with TRBD2. The germline CDR1 and CDR2 sequences are SGDLS and YYNGEE. The CDR3 totals 18 residues. The V segment lost 0 bases and the J segment 3 bases; nucleotides outside the gene matches: 12. CDR3 region: CASSVVGRGGIGTDTQYF. As DNA, the CDR3 is TGTGCCAGCAGCGTAGTTGGTCGGGGGGGGATTGGAACAGATACGCAGTATTTT.

This clone was counted a few times. This chain uses TRBV15 with TRBJ2-1; maybe TRBD2 (5 bases). V gave up 0 bases and J gave up 2 bases, with 17 bases separating them. This CDR3 spans 18 amino acids. Germline V CDR1 and CDR2: LNHNV, YYDKDF (reference sequence). In nucleotides, the CDR3 is TGTGCCACCAGCAGAGACGAACTAGTCGGTAGACCCTACAATGAGCAGTTCTTC. This gives the protein CATSRDELVGRPYNEQFF.

The V call is TRBV6-2 or TRBV6-3, the J call TRBJ1-4; D is undetermined. Germline V lookup: CDR1 MNHEY, CDR2 SVGEGT. The CDR3 has 14 residues. The ends were cut back, 0 bases at V and 8 bases at J, with 10 bases in the middle. The CDR3 DNA is TGTGCCAGCAGTTACTCCCGGAATGGGGAAAAACTGTTTTTT. Protein sequence: CASSYSRNGEKLFF.

The J gene is TRBJ2-7, the V gene TRBV12-3 or TRBV12-4; D unresolved. V shed 3 bases and J shed 5 bases, with 8 bases lying between them. This CDR3 is built from 12 residues. CDR3 amino acids: CASSFGINEQYF. The CDR3 bases are TGTGCCAGCAGTTTTGGCATTAACGAGCAGTACTTC.

The chain carries TRBV6-5 and TRBJ2-2; the D gene is possibly TRBD1 (5 bases). This CDR3 contains 15 residues. Germline values: CDR1 MNHEY, CDR2 SVGAGI. CDR3 nucleotide sequence: TGTGCTTACATCGACAGACAACTCTACACCGGGGAGCTGTTTTTT. This codes for CAYIDRQLYTGELFF.

This chain connects TRBV4-1 to TRBJ2-5; 9 nucleotides line up with TRBD2. CDR1 and CDR2 from the germline V gene are MGHRA and YSYEKL. The CDR3 runs 18 residues. V shed 2 bases, J shed 5 bases, and the junction held 15 bases outside the gene matches. CDR3 loop: CASSQSLVREGLGETQYF. In DNA form, the CDR3 reads TGCGCCAGCAGCCAATCACTGGTGCGGGAGGGCTTGGGGGAGACCCAGTACTTC.

The V gene is TRBV10-3, the J gene TRBJ1-1; unclear D gene. This CDR3 contains 14 residues. The V gene's germline CDR1 is ENHRY and CDR2 SYGVKD. The germline V and J ends were trimmed by 3 bases and 6 bases, with 14 bases remaining between them. The CDR3 sequence: CAISERGNQAEAFF. DNA for the CDR3: TGTGCCATCAGTGAACGAGGGAATCAGGCTGAAGCTTTCTTT.

The chain couples TRBV9 to TRBJ2-3; 9 positions match TRBD2. The length of the CDR3 is 16 residues. Germline V gene lookup returns CDR1 SGDLS and CDR2 YYNGEE. The J segment lost 2 bases and the V segment lost 0 bases, leaving 4 bases of the junction unmatched. The CDR3 is CASSVGGGGDTDTQYF. The CDR3 DNA sequence: TGTGCCAGCAGCGTAGGTGGCGGGGGGGACACAGATACGCAGTATTTT.

The chain recombines TRBV6-5 with TRBJ1-3; D is uncertain. The ends were cut back, 3 bases at V and 4 bases at J, with 10 bases in the middle. Germline V gives CDR1 MNHEY, CDR2 SVGAGI. The CDR3 covers 14 residues. CDR3 coding DNA: TGTGCCAGCAGTTATCTTCCGGAAGGAAACACCATATATTTT. It translates to CASSYLPEGNTIYF.

This chain uses TRBV27 with TRBJ2-5; tentative D call: TRBD1 (6 bases). Trimming pared 5 bases from V and 5 bases from J, leaving 18 bases between. Germline V gene data show CDR1 as MNHEY and CDR2 as SMNVEV (reference sequence). The CDR3 spans 15 residues. In DNA form, the CDR3 reads TGTGCCAGCAGTCCCCCCGGACAGACGGCGGAGACCCAGTACTTC. Its translation: CASSPPGQTAETQYF.

This sequence joins TRBV11-2 and TRBJ2-1, with 7 bases identical to TRBD2. Germline CDR1 is SGHAT and CDR2 is FQNNGV. Trimming took 4 bases from V and 10 from J; bases not matched to a gene: 13. This CDR3 is built from 15 residues. In DNA, the CDR3 is TGTGCCAGCAGCTCACCCCAGAGCGGGGTCGGGGAGCAGTTCTTC. Residues: CASSSPQSGVGEQFF.

V is TRBV7-3 and J is TRBJ2-1, with 15 bases identical to TRBD2. Germline assignment: CDR1 SGHTA and CDR2 FQGTGA. The CDR3 consists of 15 residues. The ends lost 5 bases at V and 7 bases at J; junction bases unmatched: 3. The CDR3 DNA reads as TGTGCCAGCAGCGACGGACTAGCGGGGGGGAATGAGCAGTTCTTC. Translating gives CASSDGLAGGNEQFF.

The V call is TRBV7-8, the J call TRBJ2-7; TRBD1 agrees at 7 bases. V lost 5 bases, J lost 4 bases, and 11 bases stayed unmatched. Germline V gene data show CDR1 as SGHVS and CDR2 as FQNEAQ. This CDR3 comprises 15 residues. CDR3 sequence reads: CASSLRQGIGYEQYF. CDR3 DNA: TGTGCCAGCAGCCTCCGACAGGGAATAGGGTACGAGCAGTACTTC.

Only one count was recorded for this clone. The chain employs TRBV5-1 and TRBJ2-7, with D perhaps matching TRBD1 (5 bases). CDR1 is SGHRS and CDR2 is YFSETQ in the germline V gene. The length of the CDR3 is 16 residues. V lost 0 bases and J 2 bases, leaving 15 bases between the germline ends. The CDR3 is CASSLAVGRVPYEQYF. For the CDR3, the DNA is TGCGCCAGCAGCTTGGCCGTCGGCAGGGTACCCTACGAGCAGTACTTC. Complete variable domain (other parts from reference TRBV5-1 and TRBJ2-7): KAGVTQTPRYLIKTRGQQVTLSCSPISGHRSVSWYQQTPGQGLQFLFEYFSETQRNKGNFPGRFSGRQFSNSRSEMNVSTLELGDSALYLCASSLAVGRVPYEQYFGPGTRLTVT.

The DNA for the CDR3 is TGTGCCAGCAGCCCGGGACTAGCCGCTGCCCCGGTATACAATGAGCAGTTCTTC. The encoded protein is CASSPGLAAAPVYNEQFF. The chain links TRBV28 to TRBJ2-1; TRBD2 aligns across 9 bases. Germline values: CDR1 MDHEN, CDR2 SYDVKM. Trimming removed 6 bases from V and 4 bases from J; junction bases left unmatched: 16. This CDR3 has 18 residues.

The chain combines TRBV7-2 with TRBJ1-5; possible D gene TRBD1, 5 bases. Germline V gene data show CDR1 as SGHTA and CDR2 as FQGNSA. The ends were cut back, 0 bases at V and 5 bases at J, with 14 bases in the middle. This CDR3 is built from 16 residues. The DNA for the CDR3 is TGTGCCAGCAGCTTAGCGGCCAGGGTAGCAGATCAGCCCCAGCATTTT. As protein: CASSLAARVADQPQHF.

The chain recombines TRBV18 with TRBJ2-5; D not certain. V was trimmed by 0 bases and J by 2 bases, leaving 16 bases between them. The germline gives CDR1 KGHSH, CDR2 LQKENI. This CDR3 is built from 17 residues. CDR3 amino acids: CASSPPIHGYEQETQYF. CDR3 DNA: TGTGCCAGCTCACCACCGATTCACGGGTATGAACAAGAGACCCAGTACTTC.

This chain links TRBV9 with TRBJ1-4, with a possible D match to TRBD1 (5 bases). The V end was cut by 0 bases, the J end by 10 bases, with 16 bases between. The CDR3 loop spans 15 amino acids. Germline values: CDR1 SGDLS, CDR2 YYNGEE. CDR3 sequence (DNA): TGTGCCAGCAGCGTAGAGGGCAACAGGAGGGGAAAACTGTTTTTT. Translation: CASSVEGNRRGKLFF.

This clone has only one observation. This chain connects TRBV7-2 to TRBJ2-2, with 7 bases matching TRBD1. Per the germline V gene, CDR1 is SGHTA and CDR2 is FQGNSA. This CDR3 region has 18 residues. The V and J ends lost 1 base and 3 bases, in that order; junction bases with no gene match: 11. The CDR3: CASSLVAPGQIYTGELFF. The CDR3 DNA is TGTGCCAGCAGCTTAGTCGCACCGGGACAGATATACACCGGGGAGCTGTTTTTT.

This chain connects TRBV11-3 to TRBJ2-3; D unresolved. This CDR3 comprises 13 residues. The V gene lost 3 bases and the J gene lost 6 bases, with 10 bases spanning the gap. Germline CDR1 SGHNT, CDR2 YENEEA. CDR3 sequence reads: CASSFGHDDTQYF. The DNA for the CDR3 is TGTGCCAGCAGCTTTGGCCACGACGATACGCAGTATTTT.

The rearrangement uses TRBV7-9 and TRBJ1-2; D remains ambiguous. This CDR3 has 12 residues. Germline CDR1 is SEHNR and CDR2 is FQNEAQ (reference sequence). Trimming cost V 3 bases and J 5 bases, with 7 bases left between them. CDR3 residues: CASSFADYGYTF. CDR3 DNA sequence: TGTGCCAGCAGCTTTGCGGATTATGGCTACACCTTC. Looking up the rest from reference TRBV7-9 and TRBJ1-2 gives the full variable domain: DTGVSQNPRHKITKRGQNVTFRCDPISEHNRLYWYRQTLGQGPEFLTYFQNEAQLEKSRLLSDRFSAERPKGSFSTLEIQRTEQGDSAMYLCASSFADYGYTFGSGTRLTVV.

The rearrangement links TRBV3-1 (or the pseudogene TRBV3-2) to TRBJ2-2; D may match TRBD1 or TRBD2 (5 bases each). The germline CDR1 and CDR2 sequences are LGHDT and YNNKEL (reference sequence). CDR3 length equals 14 residues. Trimming stripped 3 bases from V and 4 bases from J, with 9 bases between. CDR3 sequence (DNA): TGTGCCAGCAGCCAGATGAGGGGCACCGGGGAGCTGTTTTTT. As protein: CASSQMRGTGELFF.

CDR3 sequence reads: CASSYSPAHSYNEQFF. CDR3 DNA: TGTGCCAGCAGTTACTCGCCTGCGCATTCCTACAATGAGCAGTTCTTC. The rearrangement joins TRBV6-5 to TRBJ2-1, with D hard to call. Germline assignment: CDR1 MNHEY and CDR2 SVGAGI. The V end was cut by 0 bases, the J end by 1 base, with 10 bases between. The CDR3 length is 16 residues.

This chain connects TRBV27 to TRBJ2-7; 11 nucleotides match TRBD2. Germline V gene sequence: CDR1 MNHEY, CDR2 SMNVEV (reference sequence). The CDR3 runs to 15 residues. V lost 5 bases, J lost 5 bases, and 8 bases stayed unmatched. The CDR3 reads CASSASSGRFDEQYF. DNA for the CDR3: TGTGCCAGCAGTGCTTCTAGCGGGAGGTTCGACGAGCAGTACTTC.